The subject of this entry is one TCR beta chain. Antigen specificity is unknown. This record belongs to a study of cytotoxic CD8 clonotypes in ibrutinib-treated CLL. Study-wide background: The patient breakdown showed roughly 10 relapsed/refractory and about 16 treatment-naive cases, with 17 IGHV unmutated. Around 25 partial and 2 complete responses; at median 68 months, approximately 14 remitted, 12 progressed. Points from the study as a whole: Patients showed higher baseline clonality than age-matched healthy donors, and it tracked circulating CD8+ T-cell counts.

The CDR3 runs to 13 residues. Germline V gene sequence: CDR1 MNHEY, CDR2 SMNVEV (reference sequence). With 3 bases clipped from V and 10 bases from J, the junction kept 6 bases outside the gene matches. Sequencing was designed to attain a depth spanning 1 in 200,000 to 1 in 1 million T cells. Sequenced by immunoSEQ multiplex PCR; TCRdb stores in-frame clones only, minus some. Among about 300,000 clones listed, 60% to 80% were seen once. The chain uses TRBV27 and TRBJ2-1; TRBD2 agrees at 7 bases. This receptor was identified in a human donor with chronic lymphocytic leukemia. This sample comprised PBMCs, obtained at disease progression, from a patient treated with ibrutinib. The CDR3 reads CASSFGAGVEQFF. The CDR3 bases are TGTGCCAGCAGTTTTGGGGCGGGAGTGGAGCAGTTCTTC.